This T cell receptor beta chain was sequenced during a study of blood T cell repertoires in COVID-19. Study-level information: Spain, Italy and the United States supplied samples that represented acute and convalescent COVID-19. T cells, B-cell-depleted T cells, or PBMCs supplied cDNA or gDNA.

Authors' analysis steps: Researchers report that nucleated cell counts were estimated from reference gene primer amplification. The assay was immunoSEQ multiplex PCR, and TCRdb's table has in-frame clones only and misses some. Clonal size and the V and J genes are those of that table, whereas D and trimming came from the DNA. Found here are about 220,000 clones, roughly 82% of them singletons; the top ten hold about 2%. This clone was seen more than once but under ten times. In the same sample, other DNA sequences code for this CDR3. The receptor comes from a man aged 35-49 years who had recovered from COVID-19. Sequencing was done on a sample of peripheral blood.

CDR3 coding DNA: TGCGCCAGCAGTGAGTCTCGGCAGGGATTAGGCTACACCTTC. It is translated as CASSESRQGLGYTF. This rearrangement joins TRBV10-2 to TRBJ1-2; TRBD1 might be the D (5 bases). Germline CDR1 and CDR2: WSHSY and SAAADI. V was cut by 0 bases and J by 8 bases, with 13 bases left in between. This CDR3 spans 14 amino acids.